This TCR beta chain was documented in a study of T cells and copy number aberrations in small-cell lung cancer. Findings of the study overall: Tumors with more copy number aberrations had lower T-cell density, richness, clonality.

With 4 bases removed from V and 4 bases from J, the gap between germline ends came to 9 bases. CDR3 length: 13 residues. CDR1 is SGHRS and CDR2 is YFSETQ in the germline V gene. All donors had upfront surgery, without preoperative chemotherapy or radiotherapy, and never received immunotherapy. Only tumor regions expected to give at least 150 ng DNA were used. To note about this clone: The antigen is undetermined.

The repertoire was sequenced with immunoSEQ multiplex PCR; TCRdb's copy has only in-frame clones and lacks some. The sample includes some 2,000 clones, around 80% seen only once; the top ten take around 9.5%. This chain uses TRBV5-1 with TRBJ2-1; D is uncertain. The specimen was tumor tissue. This clonotype was obtained from a man aged 55 to 69 with small cell lung cancer. The CDR3, as DNA: TGCGCCAGCAGCGAAGAGGCTTACAATGAGCAGTTCTTC. This translates into CASSEEAYNEQFF. The whole variable domain, remainder taken from reference TRBV5-1 and TRBJ2-1, is KAGVTQTPRYLIKTRGQQVTLSCSPISGHRSVSWYQQTPGQGLQFLFEYFSETQRNKGNFPGRFSGRQFSNSRSEMNVSTLELGDSALYLCASSEEAYNEQFFGPGTRLTVL.